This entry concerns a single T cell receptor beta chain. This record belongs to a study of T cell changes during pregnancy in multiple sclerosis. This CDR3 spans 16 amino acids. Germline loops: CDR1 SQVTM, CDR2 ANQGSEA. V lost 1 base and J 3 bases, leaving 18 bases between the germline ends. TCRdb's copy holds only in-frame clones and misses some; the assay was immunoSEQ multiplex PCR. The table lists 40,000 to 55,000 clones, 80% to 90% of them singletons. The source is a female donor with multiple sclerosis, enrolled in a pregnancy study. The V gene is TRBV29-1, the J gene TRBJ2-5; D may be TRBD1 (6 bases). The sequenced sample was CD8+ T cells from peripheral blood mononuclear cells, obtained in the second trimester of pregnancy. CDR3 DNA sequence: TGCAGCGTTGAAGGGGCAACAGGGTTTTCCGAAGAGACCCAGTACTTC. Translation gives CSVEGATGFSEETQYF.